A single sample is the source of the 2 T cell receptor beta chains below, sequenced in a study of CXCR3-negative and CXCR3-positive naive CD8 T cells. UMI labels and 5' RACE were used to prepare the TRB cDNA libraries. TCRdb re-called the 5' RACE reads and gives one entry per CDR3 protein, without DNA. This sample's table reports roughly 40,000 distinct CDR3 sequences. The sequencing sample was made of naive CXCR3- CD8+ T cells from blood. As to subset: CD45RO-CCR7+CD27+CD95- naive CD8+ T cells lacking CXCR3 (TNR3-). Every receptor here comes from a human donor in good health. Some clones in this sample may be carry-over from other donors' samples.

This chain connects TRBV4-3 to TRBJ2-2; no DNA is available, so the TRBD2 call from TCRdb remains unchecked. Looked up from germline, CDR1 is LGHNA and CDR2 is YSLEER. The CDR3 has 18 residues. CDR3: CASSQDSSGGPNTGELFF.

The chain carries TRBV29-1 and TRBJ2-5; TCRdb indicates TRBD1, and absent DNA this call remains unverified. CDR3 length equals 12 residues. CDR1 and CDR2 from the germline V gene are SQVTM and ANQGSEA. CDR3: CSATGLMETQYF.